These 2 T cell receptor beta chains were sequenced from one sample in a study of siplizumab effects on memory and regulatory T cells. Produced via immunoSEQ multiplex PCR; TCRdb's table is partial and in-frame only. The repertoire holds 100,000 or so clones, with about 91% as singletons. The sequencing sample was made of Tregs sorted from blood. The source is a human donor in good health.

The chain combines TRBV6-1 with TRBJ2-2, with 12 nucleotides matching TRBD1. The trim removed 4 bases at V and 7 bases at J, leaving 7 bases unmatched. From germline, CDR1 is MNHNS and CDR2 SASEGT. This CDR3 is built from 16 residues. The DNA for the CDR3 is TGTGCCAGCAGTGGTGGGACAGGGGGCTTTCTCGGGGAGCTGTTTTTT. Encoded protein: CASSGGTGGFLGELFF.

For this clone: In the same sample, other DNA sequences code for this CDR3. The rearrangement links TRBV30 to TRBJ1-5, with D maybe TRBD1 (5 bases). The V and J ends lost 0 bases and 2 bases respectively, with 5 bases between them. The CDR3 is 13 amino acids. Germline V gene sequence: CDR1 GTSNPN, CDR2 SVGIG (reference sequence). The CDR3, as DNA: TGTGCCTGGAGTGTACAGGGCAATCAGCCCCAGCATTTT. Amino acid sequence: CAWSVQGNQPQHF.